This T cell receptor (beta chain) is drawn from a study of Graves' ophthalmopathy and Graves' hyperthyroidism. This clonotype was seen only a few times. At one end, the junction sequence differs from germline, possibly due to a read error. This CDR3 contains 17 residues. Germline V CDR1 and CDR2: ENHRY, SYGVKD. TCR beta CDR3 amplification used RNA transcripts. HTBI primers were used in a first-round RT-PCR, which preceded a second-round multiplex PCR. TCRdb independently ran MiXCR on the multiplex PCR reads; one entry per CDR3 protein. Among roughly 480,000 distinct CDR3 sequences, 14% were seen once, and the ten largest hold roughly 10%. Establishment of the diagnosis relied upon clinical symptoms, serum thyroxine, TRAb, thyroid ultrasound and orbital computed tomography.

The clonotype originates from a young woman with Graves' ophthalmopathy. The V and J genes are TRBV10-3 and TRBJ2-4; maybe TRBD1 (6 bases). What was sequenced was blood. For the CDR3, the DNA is TGTGCCATCAGTGAGTCAGGGCTGACAGGCGCCAAAAACGTTCAGTACTTC. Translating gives CAISESGLTGAKNVQYF.